These 14 T cell receptor beta chains were all obtained from the same sample, sequenced in a study of T-cell memory formation after mild COVID-19. One entry per CDR3 protein results from TCRdb running MiXCR on the 5' RACE reads. The sample gives fewer than 450,000 distinct CDR3 sequences, around a fifth of which show up once; around 12% is in the top ten. Sample: PBMCs or a T cell subset sorted from them (not recorded which). These receptors were collected from an adult woman who had mild COVID-19 (a few samples of this study predate the infection). Cell type and time point are not known.

This clonotype was counted a few times. The chain recombines TRBV24-1 with TRBJ2-7; D gene ambiguous. The CDR3 consists of 13 residues. Germline V gene sequence: CDR1 KGHDR, CDR2 SFDVKD. V was cut by 5 bases and J by 4 bases, with 11 bases left in between. The CDR3 sequence: CATSVGSQYEQYF. In DNA, the CDR3 is TGTGCCACCAGTGTCGGCAGCCAATACGAGCAGTACTTC.

This chain uses TRBV7-9 with TRBJ1-6; D is unresolved. The germline V and J ends were trimmed by 3 bases and 10 bases, with 13 bases remaining between them. In germline, CDR1 is SEHNR, CDR2 FQNEAQ (reference sequence). The CDR3 extends over 14 amino acids. The CDR3 DNA reads TGTGCCAGCAGCTTGGAGGGAAGGCAATCACCCCTCCACTTT. Amino acids: CASSLEGRQSPLHF. Variable domain in full (rest from reference TRBV7-9 and TRBJ1-6): DTGVSQNPRHKITKRGQNVTFRCDPISEHNRLYWYRQTLGQGPEFLTYFQNEAQLEKSRLLSDRFSAERPKGSFSTLEIQRTEQGDSAMYLCASSLEGRQSPLHFGNGTRLTVT.

The V call is TRBV20-1, the J call TRBJ1-5; 7 bases agree with TRBD1. Unmatched junction bases numbered 8, after V lost 3 bases and J lost 0 bases. Germline V gene lookup returns CDR1 DFQATT and CDR2 SNEGSKA (reference sequence). The CDR3 is 16 residues long. In DNA form, the CDR3 reads TGCAGTGCTAGTCGTCTCGGGACAGATAGCAATCAGCCCCAGCATTTT. This encodes CSASRLGTDSNQPQHF.

The chain is built from TRBV20-1 and TRBJ2-7, with 9 nucleotides matching TRBD2. This CDR3 is built from 16 residues. The germline V gene has CDR1 DFQATT and CDR2 SNEGSKA (reference sequence). V shed 0 bases, J shed 4 bases, and the junction held 10 bases outside the gene matches. CDR3 coding DNA: TGCAGTGCTAGAGAGGCCTCTACTAGCGGGTCTTACGAGCAGTACTTC. Translation gives CSAREASTSGSYEQYF.

The V gene is TRBV7-8, the J gene TRBJ2-3, with TRBD2 identical over 13 bases. This CDR3 is 19 amino acids long. The germline CDR1 and CDR2 sequences are SGHVS and FQNEAQ. With 0 bases clipped from V and 5 bases from J, the junction kept 11 bases outside the gene matches. CDR3 in DNA: TGTGCCAGCAGCTTAGCAGTAATTACTAGCGGGAGGGCCATAGATACGCAGTATTTT. Protein: CASSLAVITSGRAIDTQYF.

V and J are TRBV7-3 and TRBJ2-3; unclear D gene. This CDR3 is 16 amino acids long. The germline V and J ends were trimmed by 3 bases and 5 bases, with 18 bases remaining between them. Germline V gene sequence: CDR1 SGHTA, CDR2 FQGTGA. The DNA of the CDR3 is TGTGCCAGCAGCTTGTCTGGAGAACGGGTCCAAGATACGCAGTATTTT. It yields the protein CASSLSGERVQDTQYF.

The table lists this clonotype with a few counts. This chain connects TRBV7-8 to TRBJ2-5; D possibly corresponds to TRBD1 (6 bases). The CDR3 is made up of 13 amino acids. V gave up 5 bases and J gave up 5 bases, with 12 bases separating them. Germline V gene sequence: CDR1 SGHVS, CDR2 FQNEAQ. CDR3 DNA sequence: TGTGCCAGCAGCGGGGGCCCCGATGAGACCCAGTACTTC. This sequence encodes CASSGGPDETQYF.

The V call is TRBV7-9, the J call TRBJ2-4, with D perhaps being TRBD1 or TRBD2 (5 bases each). The V gene's germline CDR1 is SEHNR and CDR2 FQNEAQ (reference sequence). The CDR3 has 16 residues. V dropped 5 bases and J dropped 4 bases, with 18 bases sitting between them. CDR3 in DNA: TGTGCCAGCAGCGACAGAAGAAACTCGGGGAAAAACATTCAGTACTTC. Its protein product is CASSDRRNSGKNIQYF.

This clonotype was seen many times. J is TRBJ1-2 and V is TRBV6-5; TRBD1 is a possible D gene (5 bases). Trimming stripped 5 bases from V and 4 bases from J, with 11 bases between. The germline V gene encodes CDR1 MNHEY and CDR2 SVGAGI. The CDR3 runs 13 residues. This CDR3 reads CASSKRDGYGYTF. The CDR3 bases are TGTGCCAGCAGTAAACGGGACGGCTATGGCTACACCTTC.

For the CDR3, the DNA is TGTGCCACCAGCGCCGCCTCGGGACAGGGATACACCTTC. Translated: CATSAASGQGYTF. V gene TRBV24-1 combines with J gene TRBJ1-2; 9 positions match TRBD1. Germline CDR1 KGHDR, CDR2 SFDVKD. Trimming at V came to 7 bases and at J to 11 bases, leaving 10 bases not matched to a gene. The length of the CDR3 is 13 residues.

This clonotype occurred many times. This chain uses TRBV6-1 with TRBJ1-1; possibly TRBD1 for D (5 bases). This CDR3 spans 13 amino acids. In germline, CDR1 is MNHNS, CDR2 SASEGT. Between the trimmed V and J ends, which lost 5 bases and 6 bases, there was a span of 13 bases. CDR3 sequence reads: CASSPPGSPEAFF. CDR3 nucleotides: TGTGCCAGCAGTCCCCCAGGGAGCCCTGAAGCTTTCTTT.

This clonotype was picked up a small number of times. CDR3: CASSLGYRDDDGYTF. DNA for the CDR3: TGTGCCAGCAGCTTAGGCTATAGGGATGATGATGGCTACACCTTC. The chain is built from TRBV7-9 and TRBJ1-2; D uncertain. This CDR3 comprises 15 residues. Germline V CDR1 and CDR2: SEHNR, FQNEAQ (reference sequence). The V end lost 1 base, the J end lost 6 bases, and 15 bases lay between the germline ends. The complete variable domain, with remaining parts taken from reference TRBV7-9 and TRBJ1-2, reads DTGVSQNPRHKITKRGQNVTFRCDPISEHNRLYWYRQTLGQGPEFLTYFQNEAQLEKSRLLSDRFSAERPKGSFSTLEIQRTEQGDSAMYLCASSLGYRDDDGYTFGSGTRLTVV.

This chain joins TRBV30 and TRBJ1-1; a possible D gene is TRBD1 (5 bases). Trimming stripped 3 bases from V and 5 bases from J, with 13 bases between. Germline CDR1 GTSNPN, CDR2 SVGIG (reference sequence). The length of the CDR3 is 13 residues. In nucleotides, the CDR3 is TGTGCCTGGAGCTTGATGGGGGGGACTGAAGCTTTCTTT. Its protein product is CAWSLMGGTEAFF.

The chain uses TRBV7-9 and TRBJ2-2; the D gene is possibly TRBD1 (5 bases). The CDR3 runs 14 residues. V lost 5 bases and J lost 1, with 8 bases in between. Germline loops: CDR1 SEHNR, CDR2 FQNEAQ (reference sequence). CDR3 loop: CASSRRENTGELFF. The CDR3 DNA reads as TGTGCCAGCAGCCGCAGGGAGAACACCGGGGAGCTGTTTTTT.